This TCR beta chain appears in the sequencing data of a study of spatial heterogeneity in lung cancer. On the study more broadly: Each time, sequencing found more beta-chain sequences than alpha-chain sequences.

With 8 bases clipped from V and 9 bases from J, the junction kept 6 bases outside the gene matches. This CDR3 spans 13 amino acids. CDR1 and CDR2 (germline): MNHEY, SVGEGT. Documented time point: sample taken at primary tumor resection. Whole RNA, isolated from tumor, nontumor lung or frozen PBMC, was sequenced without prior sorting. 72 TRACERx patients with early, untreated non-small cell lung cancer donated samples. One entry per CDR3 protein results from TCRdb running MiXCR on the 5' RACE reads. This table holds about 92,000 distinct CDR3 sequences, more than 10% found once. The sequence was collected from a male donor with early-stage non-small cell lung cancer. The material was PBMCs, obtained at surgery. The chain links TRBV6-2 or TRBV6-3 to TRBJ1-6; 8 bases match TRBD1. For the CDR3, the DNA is TGTGCCAGCGTGGACAGGGAAGGTTCACCCCTCCACTTT. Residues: CASVDREGSPLHF.